The 10 T cell receptor beta chains listed next were all sequenced from one sample in a study of patients and donors after allogeneic stem cell transplantation. TCRdb redid the calling of the RT-PCR reads with MiXCR, one entry per CDR3 protein. Of about 230,000 distinct CDR3 sequences in the sample, roughly 14% were seen once. The material sequenced was blood, either unsorted or a sorted T cell fraction (not recorded which). Receptors were obtained from a human donor who was either an allogeneic HSCT recipient or a stem cell or donor lymphocyte infusion donor (not recorded which). It is not recorded whose cells these are; they may come from a transplant donor.

The J gene is TRBJ1-6, the V gene TRBV4-3; D may be TRBD1 (5 bases). The CDR3 sequence is 13 residues long. Germline CDR1 is LGHNA and CDR2 is YSLEER. V lost 0 bases and J lost 8, with 5 bases in between. The CDR3 here is CASSQEGDSPLHF. For the CDR3, the DNA is TGCGCCAGCAGCCAAGAAGGGGATTCACCCCTCCACTTT.

This sequence joins TRBV24-1 and TRBJ2-1; D gene unclear. In germline, CDR1 is KGHDR, CDR2 SFDVKD. V was clipped by 4 bases and J by 6 bases, with 12 bases between them. CDR3 length: 14 amino acids. As DNA, the CDR3 is TGTGCCACCAGTGACAGAAGGGCCCCCAATGAGCAGTTCTTC. It encodes CATSDRRAPNEQFF.

This clonotype has a handful of counts. This sequence joins TRBV12-3 or TRBV12-4 and TRBJ2-2, with D tentatively TRBD1 (5 bases). The CDR3 spans 17 residues. V shed 5 bases and J shed 2 bases, with 18 bases lying between them. The DNA for the CDR3 is TGTGCCAGCAGTCCCGCCACAGGTTTAAGCAACACCGGGGAGCTGTTTTTT. Its protein is CASSPATGLSNTGELFF.

This clonotype was counted between two and nine times. This chain uses TRBV7-3 with TRBJ2-1; TRBD1 matches at 8 bases. The germline gives CDR1 SGHTA, CDR2 FQGTGA. Trimming took 4 bases from V and 8 from J; bases not matched to a gene: 4. The CDR3 covers 13 residues. CDR3 bases: TGTGCCAGCAGCTACCAGACAGGGGATGAGCAGTTCTTC. Protein sequence: CASSYQTGDEQFF.

Within the sample, this clonotype is medium-sized. Mismatch with germline at one junction end may stem from a read error. The chain is built from TRBV7-7 and TRBJ2-7; no clear D. The CDR3 contains 14 residues. Germline V gene lookup returns CDR1 SSHAT and CDR2 FNYEAQ (reference sequence). Here the CDR3 DNA reads TGTGCTAGCAGCCCGACGGCAGGTTCCTACGAGCAGTACTTC. Protein: CASSPTAGSYEQYF. The variable domain in full, with the rest retrieved from reference TRBV7-7 and TRBJ2-7, is GAGVSQSPRYKVTKRGQDVTLRCDPISSHATLYWYQQALGQGPEFLTYFNYEAQPDKSGLPSDRFSAERPEGSISTLTIQRTEQRDSAMYRCASSPTAGSYEQYFGPGTRLTVT.

There are many counts of this clonotype. The rearrangement uses TRBV12-3 or TRBV12-4 and TRBJ2-3; possibly TRBD1 for D (6 bases). With 2 bases removed from V and 1 base from J, the gap between germline ends came to 10 bases. The CDR3 runs 15 residues. The CDR3, as DNA: TGTGCCAGCAGTTTATGGCAGGGGCGCACAGATACGCAGTATTTT. Protein: CASSLWQGRTDTQYF.

This clonotype was counted many times. Written as DNA, the CDR3 is TGTGCCAGTAGTAGAAAACTAGCGCCACTCCACGAGCAGTACTTC. This translates into CASSRKLAPLHEQYF. The rearrangement links TRBV19 to TRBJ2-7; 7 bases are a match to TRBD2. The CDR3 contains 15 residues. The V segment lost 4 bases and the J segment 5 bases; nucleotides outside the gene matches: 11. Germline V CDR1 and CDR2: LNHDA, SQIVND (reference sequence).

The sample holds a few counts of this clonotype. Relative to the germline gene, one junction end is altered; a read error may explain this. The V gene is TRBV18, the J gene TRBJ2-2; tentatively, D is TRBD1 (6 bases). Germline loops: CDR1 KGHSH, CDR2 LQKENI. The CDR3 sequence is 15 residues long. The CDR3 nucleotides are TGTGCCAGCGCACCCGGCCAGGGGCCCACCGGGGAGCTGTTTTTT. It specifies CASAPGQGPTGELFF. Using reference TRBV18 and TRBJ2-2 for the parts outside the CDR3, the full variable domain is NAGVMQNPRHLVRRRGQEARLRCSPMKGHSHVYWYRQLPEEGLKFMVYLQKENIIDESGMPKERFSAEFPKEGPSILRIQQVVRGDSAAYFCASAPGQGPTGELFFGEGSRLTVL.

This clonotype appeared many times. The V and J genes are TRBV7-8 and TRBJ2-3; TRBD1 agrees at 7 bases. CDR3 length: 15 residues. In germline, CDR1 is SGHVS, CDR2 FQNEAQ. Losses at the gene ends were 5 bases for V and 0 bases for J; bases not matched to a gene: 5. CDR3: CASSPRDSSTDTQYF. The CDR3 bases are TGTGCCAGCAGCCCTCGGGACAGTAGCACAGATACGCAGTATTTT.

The CDR3 nucleotides are TGTGCCAGCAGCTTGGCACGGGCCTCTGGGGCCAACGTCCTGACTTTC. This sequence encodes CASSLARASGANVLTF. The chain is built from TRBV5-5 and TRBJ2-6; D not certain. The V gene's germline CDR1 is SGHKS and CDR2 YYEKEE (reference sequence). This CDR3 has 16 residues. Trimming cost V 0 bases and J 0 bases, with 7 bases left between them.